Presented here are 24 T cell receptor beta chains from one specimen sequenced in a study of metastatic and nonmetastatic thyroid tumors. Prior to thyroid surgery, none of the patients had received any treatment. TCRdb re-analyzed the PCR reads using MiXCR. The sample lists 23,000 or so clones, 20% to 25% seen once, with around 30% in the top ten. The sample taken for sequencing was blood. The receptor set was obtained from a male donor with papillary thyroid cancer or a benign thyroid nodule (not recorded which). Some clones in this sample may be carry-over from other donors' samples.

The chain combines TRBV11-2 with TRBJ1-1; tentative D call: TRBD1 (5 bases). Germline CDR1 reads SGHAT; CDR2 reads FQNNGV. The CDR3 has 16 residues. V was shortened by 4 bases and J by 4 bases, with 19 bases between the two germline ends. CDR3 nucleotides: TGTGCCAGCAGCTCCCCCCGGGACTGGGTGTTCACTGAAGCTTTCTTT. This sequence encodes CASSSPRDWVFTEAFF.

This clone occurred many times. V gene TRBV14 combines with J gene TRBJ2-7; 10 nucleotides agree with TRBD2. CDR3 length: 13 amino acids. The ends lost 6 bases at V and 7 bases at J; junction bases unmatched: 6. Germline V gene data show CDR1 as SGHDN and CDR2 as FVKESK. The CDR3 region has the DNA TGTGCCAGCAGGCCTAGCGGGAGTGGTGAGCAGTACTTC. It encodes CASRPSGSGEQYF.

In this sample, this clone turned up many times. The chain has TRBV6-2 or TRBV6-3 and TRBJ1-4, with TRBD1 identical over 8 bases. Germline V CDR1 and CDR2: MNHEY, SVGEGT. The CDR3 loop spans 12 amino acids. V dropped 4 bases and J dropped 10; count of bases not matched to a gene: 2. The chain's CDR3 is CASSFDRGKLFF. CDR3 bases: TGTGCCAGCAGTTTTGACAGGGGAAAACTGTTTTTT.

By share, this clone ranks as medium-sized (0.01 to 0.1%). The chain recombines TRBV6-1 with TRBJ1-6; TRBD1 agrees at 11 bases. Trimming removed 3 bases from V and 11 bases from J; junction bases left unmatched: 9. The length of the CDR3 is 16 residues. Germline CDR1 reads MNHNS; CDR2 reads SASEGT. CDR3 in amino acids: CASSEDRGLRGTPLHF. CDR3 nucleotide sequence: TGTGCCAGCAGTGAGGACAGGGGGCTTCGGGGTACACCCCTCCACTTT.

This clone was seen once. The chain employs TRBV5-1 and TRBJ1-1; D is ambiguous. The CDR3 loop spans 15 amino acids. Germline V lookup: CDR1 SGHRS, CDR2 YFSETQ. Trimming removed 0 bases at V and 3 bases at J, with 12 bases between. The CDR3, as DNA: TGCGCCAGCAGCTTGGTAGGCCAGTCTTACACTGAAGCTTTCTTT. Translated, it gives CASSLVGQSYTEAFF.

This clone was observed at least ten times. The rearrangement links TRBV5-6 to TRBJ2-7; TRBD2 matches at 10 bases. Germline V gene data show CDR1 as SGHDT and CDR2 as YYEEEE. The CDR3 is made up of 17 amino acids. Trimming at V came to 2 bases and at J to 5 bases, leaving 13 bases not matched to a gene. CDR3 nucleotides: TGTGCCAGCAGCTTAAGAGGGGTGTCTAGCGGGAGAAACGAGCAGTACTTC. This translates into CASSLRGVSSGRNEQYF.

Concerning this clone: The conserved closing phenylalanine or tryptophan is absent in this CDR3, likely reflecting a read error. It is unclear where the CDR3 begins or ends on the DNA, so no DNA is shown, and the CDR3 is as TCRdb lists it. The CDR3 loop reads CASIPLGTGITEALY. The V and J genes are TRBV6-1 and TRBJ1-1; the table's D call TRBD1 went unverified against the DNA. Inclusive of both ends, the CDR3 amounts to 15 amino acids. The germline gives CDR1 MNHNS, CDR2 SASEGT.

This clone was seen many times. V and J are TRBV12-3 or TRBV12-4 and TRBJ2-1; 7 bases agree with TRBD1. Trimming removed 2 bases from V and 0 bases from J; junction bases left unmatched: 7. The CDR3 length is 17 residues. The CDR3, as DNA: TGTGCCAGCAGTTTATGGGGCAGGGGGTCCTCCTACAATGAGCAGTTCTTC. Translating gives CASSLWGRGSSYNEQFF.

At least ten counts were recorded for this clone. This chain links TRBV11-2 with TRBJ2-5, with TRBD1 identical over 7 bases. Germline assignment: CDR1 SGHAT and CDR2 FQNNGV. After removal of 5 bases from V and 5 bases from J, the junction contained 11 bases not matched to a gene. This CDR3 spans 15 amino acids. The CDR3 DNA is TGTGCCAGCAGCCGCCGGGCAGGGGGAGAGGAGACCCAGTACTTC. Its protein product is CASSRRAGGEETQYF.

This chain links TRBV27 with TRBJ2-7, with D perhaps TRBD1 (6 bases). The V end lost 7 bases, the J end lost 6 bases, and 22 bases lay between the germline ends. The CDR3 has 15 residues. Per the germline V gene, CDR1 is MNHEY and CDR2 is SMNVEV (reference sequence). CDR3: CASKRSGTSPLEQYF. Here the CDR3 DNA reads TGTGCCAGCAAGAGGAGTGGGACATCCCCCCTCGAGCAGTACTTC.

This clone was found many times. In nucleotides, the CDR3 is TGTGCCAGCTCACCTATCCCGACAGTACCTCTTGAAGCTTTCTTT. Protein sequence: CASSPIPTVPLEAFF. This chain links TRBV18 with TRBJ1-1; maybe TRBD1 (5 bases). Looked up from germline, CDR1 is KGHSH and CDR2 is LQKENI. The CDR3 consists of 15 residues. V was pared by 3 bases and J by 7 bases, with 18 bases between. Complete variable domain (other parts from reference TRBV18 and TRBJ1-1): NAGVMQNPRHLVRRRGQEARLRCSPMKGHSHVYWYRQLPEEGLKFMVYLQKENIIDESGMPKERFSAEFPKEGPSILRIQQVVRGDSAAYFCASSPIPTVPLEAFFGQGTRLTVV.

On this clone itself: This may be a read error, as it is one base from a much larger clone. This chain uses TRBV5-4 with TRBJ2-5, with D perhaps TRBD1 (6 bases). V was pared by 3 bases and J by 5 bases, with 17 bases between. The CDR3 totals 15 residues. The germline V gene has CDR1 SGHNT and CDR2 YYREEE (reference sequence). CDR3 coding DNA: TGTGCCAGCAGCTCCCCGGAACAGGGCCGGGAGACCCAGTACTTC. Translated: CASSSPEQGRETQYF.

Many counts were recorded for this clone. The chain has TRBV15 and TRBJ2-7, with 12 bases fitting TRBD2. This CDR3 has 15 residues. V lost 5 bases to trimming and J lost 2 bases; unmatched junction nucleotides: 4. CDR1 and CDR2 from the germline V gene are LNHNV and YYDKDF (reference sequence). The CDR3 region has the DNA TGTGCCACCAGCTCGACTAGCGGGAGTGCCTACGAGCAGTACTTC. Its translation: CATSSTSGSAYEQYF.

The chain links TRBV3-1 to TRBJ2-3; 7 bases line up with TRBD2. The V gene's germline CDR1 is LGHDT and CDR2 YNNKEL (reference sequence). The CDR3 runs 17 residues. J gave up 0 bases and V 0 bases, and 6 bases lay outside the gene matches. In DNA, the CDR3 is TGTGCCAGCAGCCAAGATGTGACTAGCCAAAGCACAGATACGCAGTATTTT. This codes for CASSQDVTSQSTDTQYF.

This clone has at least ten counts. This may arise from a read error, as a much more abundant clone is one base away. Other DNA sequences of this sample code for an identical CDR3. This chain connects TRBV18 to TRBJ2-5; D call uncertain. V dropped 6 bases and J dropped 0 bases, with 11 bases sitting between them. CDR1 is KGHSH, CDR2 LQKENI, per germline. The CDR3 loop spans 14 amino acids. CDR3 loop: CASSRVRDQETQYF. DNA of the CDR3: TGTGCCAGCTCTCGGGTTCGCGACCAAGAGACCCAGTACTTC.

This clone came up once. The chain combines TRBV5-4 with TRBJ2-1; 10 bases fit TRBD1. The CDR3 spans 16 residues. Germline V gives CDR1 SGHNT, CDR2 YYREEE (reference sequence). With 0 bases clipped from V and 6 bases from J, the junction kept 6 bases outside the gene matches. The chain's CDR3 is CASSLAGTGVSNEQFF. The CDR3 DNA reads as TGTGCCAGCAGCTTGGCCGGGACAGGGGTTTCCAATGAGCAGTTCTTC.

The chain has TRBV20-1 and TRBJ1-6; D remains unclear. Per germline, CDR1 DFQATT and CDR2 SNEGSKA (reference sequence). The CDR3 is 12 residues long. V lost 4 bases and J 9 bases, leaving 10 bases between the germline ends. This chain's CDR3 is CSAIVVGSPLHF. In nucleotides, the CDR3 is TGCAGTGCTATAGTAGTTGGTTCACCCCTCCACTTT.

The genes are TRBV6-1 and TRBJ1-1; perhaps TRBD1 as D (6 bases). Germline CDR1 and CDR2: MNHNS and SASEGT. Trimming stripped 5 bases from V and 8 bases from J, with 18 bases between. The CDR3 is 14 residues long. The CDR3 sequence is CASSRDRTGNEAFF. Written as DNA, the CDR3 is TGTGCCAGCAGTCGAGACAGGACGGGAAACGAAGCTTTCTTT.

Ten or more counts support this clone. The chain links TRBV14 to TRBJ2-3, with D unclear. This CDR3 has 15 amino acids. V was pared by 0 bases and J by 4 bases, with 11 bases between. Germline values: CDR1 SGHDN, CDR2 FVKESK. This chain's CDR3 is CASSQDFVSSDTQYF. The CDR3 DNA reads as TGTGCCAGCAGCCAAGATTTTGTAAGCTCAGATACGCAGTATTTT.

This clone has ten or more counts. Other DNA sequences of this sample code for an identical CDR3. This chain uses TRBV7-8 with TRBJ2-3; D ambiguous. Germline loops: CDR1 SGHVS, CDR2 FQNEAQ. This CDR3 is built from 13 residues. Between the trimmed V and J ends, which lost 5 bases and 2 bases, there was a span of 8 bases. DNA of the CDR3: TGTGCCAGCAGCCGTTTACCCACAGATACGCAGTATTTT. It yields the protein CASSRLPTDTQYF.

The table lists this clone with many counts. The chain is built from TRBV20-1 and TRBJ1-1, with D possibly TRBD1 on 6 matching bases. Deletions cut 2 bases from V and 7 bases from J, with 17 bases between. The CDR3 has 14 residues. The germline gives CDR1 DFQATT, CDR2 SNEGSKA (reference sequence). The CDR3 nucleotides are TGCAGTGCTAGACGGACAGACTTAGAACTTGAAGCTTTCTTT. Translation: CSARRTDLELEAFF.

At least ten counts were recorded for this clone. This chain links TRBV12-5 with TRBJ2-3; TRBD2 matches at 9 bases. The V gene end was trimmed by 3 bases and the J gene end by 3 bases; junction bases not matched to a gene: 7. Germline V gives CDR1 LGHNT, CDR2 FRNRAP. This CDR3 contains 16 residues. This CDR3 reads CASGLALTSGTDTQYF. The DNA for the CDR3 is TGTGCTAGTGGTTTAGCCCTGACTAGCGGAACAGATACGCAGTATTTT.

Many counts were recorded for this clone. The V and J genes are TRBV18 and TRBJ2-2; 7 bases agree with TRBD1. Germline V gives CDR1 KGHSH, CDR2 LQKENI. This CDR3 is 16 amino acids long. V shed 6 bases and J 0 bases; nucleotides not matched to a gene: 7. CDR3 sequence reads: CASSRTGESNTGELFF. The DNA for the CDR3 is TGTGCCAGCTCCCGGACAGGCGAATCGAACACCGGGGAGCTGTTTTTT. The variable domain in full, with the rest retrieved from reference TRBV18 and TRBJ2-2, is NAGVMQNPRHLVRRRGQEARLRCSPMKGHSHVYWYRQLPEEGLKFMVYLQKENIIDESGMPKERFSAEFPKEGPSILRIQQVVRGDSAAYFCASSRTGESNTGELFFGEGSRLTVL.

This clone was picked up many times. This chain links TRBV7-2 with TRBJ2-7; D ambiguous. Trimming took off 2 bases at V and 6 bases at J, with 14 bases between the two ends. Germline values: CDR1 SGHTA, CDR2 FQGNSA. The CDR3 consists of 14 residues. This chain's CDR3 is CASSLKGLTLEQYF. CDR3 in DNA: TGTGCCAGCAGCTTAAAAGGTCTAACCCTCGAGCAGTACTTC.